Presented here are 32 T cell receptor beta chains from one specimen sequenced in a study of response to subunit inactivated influenza vaccine. From the RT-PCR reads, TCRdb called clonotypes with MiXCR, one entry per CDR3 protein. Of 600,000 to 700,000 distinct CDR3 sequences listed, 14% were seen once; the top ten hold 6% to 9.5%. Sequenced here: PBMCs from blood, sampled 14 days before vaccination. These receptors were taken from a man aged 45 to 65 who received an inactivated influenza vaccine.

In this sample, this clonotype turned up many times. The chain couples TRBV4-1 to TRBJ2-3; no firm D call. Germline lookup yields CDR1 MGHRA and CDR2 YSYEKL. Trimming pared 0 bases from V and 3 bases from J, leaving 10 bases between. The CDR3 has 15 residues. For the CDR3, the DNA is TGCGCCAGCAGCCAAGAAACCCACACGACAGATACGCAGTATTTT. This encodes CASSQETHTTDTQYF.

This clonotype appeared many times. The rearrangement uses TRBV12-3 or TRBV12-4 and TRBJ2-2; D ambiguous. This CDR3 is 13 amino acids long. V was trimmed by 2 bases and J by 5 bases, leaving 6 bases between them. The CDR3 loop reads CASSLFSTGELFF. CDR3 DNA: TGTGCCAGCAGTTTATTTTCGACCGGGGAGCTGTTTTTT.

The rearrangement uses TRBV25-1 and TRBJ2-1; 10 nucleotides match TRBD2. This CDR3 comprises 23 residues. V shed 5 bases, J shed 3 bases, and the junction held 28 bases outside the gene matches. From germline, CDR1 is MGHDK and CDR2 SYGVNS. Written as DNA, the CDR3 is TGTGCCAGCAGTAACCCCGGTACTAGCGGGACTAAGATCGCCCTTGCTAACTACAATGAGCAGTTCTTC. It translates to CASSNPGTSGTKIALANYNEQFF.

The V call is TRBV25-1, the J call TRBJ2-5; D gene ambiguous. Germline V lookup: CDR1 MGHDK, CDR2 SYGVNS. Trimming took off 10 bases at V and 4 bases at J, with 7 bases between the two ends. This CDR3 is 10 amino acids long. The CDR3 sequence: CATSGETQYF. CDR3 DNA sequence: TGTGCCACTTCCGGAGAGACCCAGTACTTC.

This rearrangement joins TRBV6-2 or TRBV6-3 to TRBJ2-3; tentatively, D is TRBD1 (7 bases). V shed 2 bases and J shed 1 base, with 19 bases lying between them. CDR1 and CDR2 (germline): MNHEY, SVGEGT. This CDR3 is built from 18 residues. This CDR3 is CASSYRATRGDGTDTQYF. The CDR3 nucleotides are TGTGCCAGCAGTTACAGGGCCACCAGGGGGGACGGCACAGATACGCAGTATTTT.

This chain links TRBV20-1 with TRBJ2-5; possible D gene TRBD2, 5 bases. V was pared by 0 bases and J by 4 bases, with 18 bases between. The germline gives CDR1 DFQATT, CDR2 SNEGSKA (reference sequence). The CDR3 covers 16 residues. CDR3 DNA: TGCAGTGCTAGAGATCCCGGTGTGGGAGTGATAGAGACCCAGTACTTC. The encoded protein is CSARDPGVGVIETQYF.

This clonotype was observed a handful of times. The J gene is TRBJ2-4, the V gene TRBV12-3 or TRBV12-4; D is undetermined. There are 13 residues in the CDR3. Trimming pared 6 bases from V and 7 bases from J, leaving 13 bases between. CDR3 coding DNA: TGTGCCAGCAGCCTTCGTGGTCGGAACATTCAGTACTTC. The encoded protein is CASSLRGRNIQYF.

This clonotype showed up many times. This chain joins TRBV12-3 or TRBV12-4 and TRBJ2-7; perhaps TRBD2 as D (6 bases). Trimming took off 1 base at V and 6 bases at J, with 16 bases between the two ends. The length of the CDR3 is 15 residues. CDR3 region: CASSLVGRGKGEQYF. CDR3 nucleotides: TGTGCCAGCAGTTTAGTCGGTCGGGGGAAGGGCGAGCAGTACTTC.

This clonotype was counted between two and nine times. The rearrangement uses TRBV3-1 and TRBJ1-1; D not resolved. The CDR3 covers 14 residues. Germline loops: CDR1 LGHDT, CDR2 YNNKEL (reference sequence). Between the trimmed V and J ends, which lost 3 bases and 1 base, there was a span of 9 bases. The CDR3 is CASSHHGPNTEAFF. The CDR3 DNA reads TGTGCCAGCAGCCACCACGGGCCGAACACTGAAGCTTTCTTT.

This clonotype was counted many times. The rearrangement uses TRBV4-3 and TRBJ1-2; 7 bases align to TRBD1. Germline loops: CDR1 LGHNA, CDR2 YSLEER. This CDR3 contains 15 residues. Unmatched junction bases numbered 9, after V lost 4 bases and J lost 4 bases. DNA of the CDR3: TGCGCCAGCAGCCCCTACTCGGGACAGTTCTATGGCTACACCTTC. Translating gives CASSPYSGQFYGYTF.

The rearrangement uses TRBV4-3 and TRBJ2-3, with TRBD2 identical over 9 bases. Germline CDR1 LGHNA, CDR2 YSLEER. This CDR3 is 17 amino acids long. V shed 2 bases, J shed 2 bases, and the junction held 8 bases outside the gene matches. The CDR3 nucleotides read TGCGCCAGCAGCCAACGCGCCGGGACTAGCATCACAGATACGCAGTATTTT. Translation gives CASSQRAGTSITDTQYF.

This clonotype was counted many times. The J gene is TRBJ1-1, the V gene TRBV5-1, with D unresolved. Trimming stripped 4 bases from V and 6 bases from J, with 16 bases between. CDR3 size: 14 residues. CDR1 is SGHRS, CDR2 YFSETQ, per germline. The CDR3 is CASSAGLREPEAFF. The CDR3 DNA follows: TGCGCCAGCAGCGCTGGACTCCGTGAACCTGAAGCTTTCTTT.

The gene calls are TRBV4-2 and TRBJ1-3; unclear D gene. V lost 1 base and J lost 0, with 13 bases in between. The V gene's germline CDR1 is LGHNA and CDR2 YNFKEQ. CDR3 length: 17 residues. The CDR3 DNA reads TGTGCCAGCAGCCAAGCCTTAAGGGTGAGCTCTGGAAACACCATATATTTT. The encoded protein is CASSQALRVSSGNTIYF.

In this sample, this clonotype turned up a few times. The J gene is TRBJ1-1, the V gene TRBV12-3 or TRBV12-4; no definite D call. The CDR3 consists of 14 residues. The V end was cut by 7 bases, the J end by 1 base, with 13 bases between. DNA of the CDR3: TGTGCCAGCAATTCCGGGTCGTGGAACACTGAAGCTTTCTTT. Residues: CASNSGSWNTEAFF.

This chain links TRBV9 with TRBJ2-2; 7 bases map to TRBD2. The length of the CDR3 is 16 residues. The germline gives CDR1 SGDLS, CDR2 YYNGEE. Trimming removed 0 bases from V and 5 bases from J; junction bases left unmatched: 7. The CDR3 spells CASSVDNGRSTGELFF. For the CDR3, the DNA is TGTGCCAGCAGCGTAGATAACGGGAGGAGTACCGGGGAGCTGTTTTTT.

V is TRBV6-5 and J is TRBJ2-2; 10 bases line up with TRBD2. Germline V lookup: CDR1 MNHEY, CDR2 SVGAGI. After removal of 2 bases from V and 3 bases from J, the junction contained 6 bases not matched to a gene. CDR3 size: 17 residues. This chain's CDR3 is CASSYRAGGLHTGELFF. The CDR3, as DNA: TGTGCCAGCAGTTACCGAGCGGGGGGGCTTCACACCGGGGAGCTGTTTTTT.

V usage is TRBV28 and J usage is TRBJ1-1; D might be TRBD1 (5 bases). This CDR3 spans 16 amino acids. Trimming stripped 4 bases from V and 1 base from J, with 16 bases between. CDR1 MDHEN and CDR2 SYDVKM come from the germline V gene. DNA for the CDR3: TGTGCCAGCAGTTCCTTGGGGACCACAGGGAACACTGAAGCTTTCTTT. This gives the protein CASSSLGTTGNTEAFF.

As DNA, the CDR3 is TGTGCCAGCAGTTACTGGGACAGGTTCTCGAACACCGGGGAGCTGTTTTTT. It translates to CASSYWDRFSNTGELFF. The chain uses TRBV6-5 and TRBJ2-2, with 8 nucleotides matching TRBD1. The germline gives CDR1 MNHEY, CDR2 SVGAGI. The CDR3 loop spans 17 amino acids. The V gene end was trimmed by 1 base and the J gene end by 0 bases; junction bases not matched to a gene: 4.

The gene calls are TRBV3-1 and TRBJ2-7; the D is unclear. V shed 1 base and J shed 7 bases, with 17 bases lying between them. The CDR3 is 15 residues long. Germline CDR1 reads LGHDT; CDR2 reads YNNKEL (reference sequence). In nucleotides, the CDR3 is TGTGCCAGCAGCCAAGGCCCTGGCTCCCTGTGGGAGCAGTACTTC. This translates into CASSQGPGSLWEQYF.

This clonotype was seen a handful of times. This sequence joins TRBV20-1 and TRBJ2-2, with 11 bases aligning to TRBD2. Germline CDR1 reads DFQATT; CDR2 reads SNEGSKA (reference sequence). V lost 4 bases and J lost 1; bases outside the gene matches: 5. This CDR3 is 16 amino acids long. The CDR3 sequence is CSATKGTSGNTGELFF. CDR3 nucleotides: TGCAGTGCTACCAAAGGGACTAGCGGGAACACCGGGGAGCTGTTTTTT.

This chain links TRBV7-8 with TRBJ2-1; D is ambiguous. The CDR3 has 13 amino acids. Germline-derived CDR1 and CDR2 are SGHVS and FQNEAQ. Trimming shortened V by 3 bases and J by 7 bases, and 10 bases separated the two germline ends. CDR3 in amino acids: CASSFQIGNEQFF. The CDR3 region has the DNA TGTGCCAGCAGCTTTCAAATAGGGAATGAGCAGTTCTTC. The full variable domain, its missing parts supplied by reference TRBV7-8 and TRBJ2-1, is GAGVSQSPRYKVAKRGQDVALRCDPISGHVSLFWYQQALGQGPEFLTYFQNEAQLDKSGLPSDRFFAERPEGSVSTLKIQRTQQEDSAVYLCASSFQIGNEQFFGPGTRLTVL.

This clonotype was picked up a small number of times. The chain carries TRBV7-2 and TRBJ2-3, with D perhaps being TRBD1 or TRBD2 (6 bases each). V lost 3 bases and J 2 bases, leaving 18 bases between the germline ends. The CDR3 is made up of 17 amino acids. Germline V gene sequence: CDR1 SGHTA, CDR2 FQGNSA. As DNA, the CDR3 is TGTGCCAGCAGCTTCTGGGGGGCCCTTATATTCACAGATACGCAGTATTTT. It encodes CASSFWGALIFTDTQYF.

This clonotype was found many times. V gene TRBV7-2 combines with J gene TRBJ2-5; possibly TRBD2 for D (6 bases). This CDR3 has 17 amino acids. V gave up 2 bases and J gave up 4 bases, with 20 bases separating them. Germline V gives CDR1 SGHTA, CDR2 FQGNSA. CDR3 nucleotides: TGTGCCAGCAGCTTACGTGGGGGTGCGGGATGGGGAGAGACCCAGTACTTC. This gives the protein CASSLRGGAGWGETQYF.

The chain couples TRBV6-1 to TRBJ1-5, with D possibly TRBD1 on 6 matching bases. Trimming cost V 6 bases and J 2 bases, with 17 bases left between them. There are 16 residues in the CDR3. Germline V CDR1 and CDR2: MNHNS, SASEGT. CDR3 sequence reads: CASSMAGTSGNQPQHF. The CDR3 DNA follows: TGTGCCAGCAGCATGGCCGGGACATCGGGCAATCAGCCCCAGCATTTT.

This clonotype was observed at least ten times. This chain joins TRBV20-1 and TRBJ2-4; the D gene is possibly TRBD1 (6 bases). Between the trimmed V and J ends, which lost 3 bases and 3 bases, there was a span of 9 bases. Germline V gene sequence: CDR1 DFQATT, CDR2 SNEGSKA (reference sequence). The CDR3 is made up of 13 amino acids. The CDR3 protein is CSARGAVKNIQYF. CDR3 bases: TGCAGTGCTAGGGGGGCGGTCAAAAACATTCAGTACTTC.

The V call is TRBV7-2, the J call TRBJ2-7; possible D gene TRBD1, 6 bases. V lost 1 base and J lost 4, with 17 bases in between. This CDR3 is built from 16 residues. CDR1 and CDR2 from the germline V gene are SGHTA and FQGNSA. The CDR3 protein is CASSLGGPGHRYEQYF. CDR3 sequence (DNA): TGTGCCAGCAGCTTAGGAGGGCCGGGACACCGATACGAGCAGTACTTC.

The chain joins TRBV7-8 to TRBJ2-3; TRBD2 aligns across 11 bases. Germline loops: CDR1 SGHVS, CDR2 FQNEAQ. There are 15 residues in the CDR3. Trimming cost V 4 bases and J 5 bases; bases outside gene matches: 5. This CDR3 is CASSYAGTSGDTQYF. The CDR3 DNA follows: TGTGCCAGCAGCTACGCCGGGACTAGCGGAGATACGCAGTATTTT.

This clonotype came up many times. This chain links TRBV5-5 with TRBJ2-7; 7 bases match TRBD2. The V segment lost 1 base and the J segment 5 bases; nucleotides outside the gene matches: 15. There are 17 residues in the CDR3. The germline gives CDR1 SGHKS, CDR2 YYEKEE (reference sequence). The CDR3 nucleotides are TGTGCCAGCAGCTTGTCTTTGACAAAACTAGCGTGGGACGAGCAGTACTTC. Amino acids: CASSLSLTKLAWDEQYF.

Ten or more counts support this clonotype. The V call is TRBV27, the J call TRBJ2-5; the D gene is possibly TRBD1 (5 bases). The CDR3 loop spans 13 amino acids. CDR1 and CDR2 (germline): MNHEY, SMNVEV (reference sequence). V was shortened by 0 bases and J by 7 bases, with 9 bases between the two germline ends. The CDR3 region has the DNA TGTGCCAGCAGTTTATCGGCAAGGGGGACCCAGTACTTC. Protein product: CASSLSARGTQYF.

This clonotype was detected only a few times. This rearrangement joins TRBV15 to TRBJ1-1; D unresolved. This CDR3 is 14 amino acids long. V gave up 0 bases and J gave up 1 base, with 6 bases separating them. The germline V gene encodes CDR1 LNHNV and CDR2 YYDKDF (reference sequence). This CDR3 is CATSRDLGNTEAFF. The CDR3 bases are TGTGCCACCAGCAGAGATTTGGGGAACACTGAAGCTTTCTTT. Full variable domain (outside the CDR3, taken from reference TRBV15 and TRBJ1-1): DAMVIQNPRYQVTQFGKPVTLSCSQTLNHNVMYWYQQKSSQAPKLLFHYYDKDFNNEADTPDNFQSRRPNTSFCFLDIRSPGLGDTAMYLCATSRDLGNTEAFFGQGTRLTVV.

The chain uses TRBV6-1 and TRBJ2-3, with D perhaps TRBD2 (7 bases). The germline V gene encodes CDR1 MNHNS and CDR2 SASEGT. Trimming removed 6 bases at V and 0 bases at J, with 13 bases between. There are 15 residues in the CDR3. The CDR3 reads CASRDSGISTDTQYF. The CDR3, as DNA: TGTGCCAGCAGGGACAGCGGGATAAGCACAGATACGCAGTATTTT.

J is TRBJ2-1 and V is TRBV6-1; no reliable D call. This CDR3 is built from 15 residues. Trimming removed 7 bases from V and 7 bases from J, with 20 bases in between. CDR1 and CDR2 from the germline V gene are MNHNS and SASEGT. The CDR3 DNA follows: TGTGCCAGCACCAAGCTTGGGTGGTTCAATAATGAGCAGTTCTTC. It yields the protein CASTKLGWFNNEQFF.